One sample yielded the 21 T cell receptor beta chains listed below, sequenced in a study of immune cell composition in non-small cell lung cancer. Measured with immunoSEQ multiplex PCR; TCRdb has only the in-frame clones, and not every one. The table records around 2,000 clones, just over 75% of them present only once. Normal lung was taken at the farthest possible site, at least 3 cm from tumour. Sequencing used non-adjacent lung tissue. The receptor set was obtained from a human donor with non-small cell lung cancer.

This chain connects TRBV9 to TRBJ2-2; 12 bases match TRBD2. Germline values: CDR1 SGDLS, CDR2 YYNGEE. This CDR3 is built from 15 residues. Unmatched junction bases numbered 1, after V lost 1 base and J lost 6 bases. The CDR3 DNA reads as TGTGCCAGCAGCGTAACTAGCGGGGGGCCCGGGGAGCTGTTTTTT. The encoded protein is CASSVTSGGPGELFF.

With respect to this clone: The junction differs from germline at one of its ends, possibly a read error. V is TRBV5-5 and J is TRBJ2-2; D remains unclear. The CDR3 runs to 13 residues. The germline V gene encodes CDR1 SGHKS and CDR2 YYEKEE (reference sequence). Written as DNA, the CDR3 is TGCGCCAGCAGCCTGGAAGCGCCCGGGGAGCTGTTTTTT. This translates into CASSLEAPGELFF.

This clone was seen just once. This chain's CDR3 is CAIRTSGMGEQFF. CDR3 coding DNA: TGTGCCATCCGGACTAGCGGGATGGGAGAGCAGTTCTTC. The chain joins TRBV10-3 to TRBJ2-1; TRBD2 aligns across 12 bases. CDR3 length equals 13 residues. Germline trimming cut 8 bases from V and 10 bases from J; bases unmatched to any gene: 6. Germline assignment: CDR1 ENHRY and CDR2 SYGVKD.

The sample holds one count of this clone. The V and J genes are TRBV11-2 and TRBJ2-1, with 10 bases matching TRBD2. Trimming cost V 5 bases and J 8 bases; bases outside gene matches: 12. Germline CDR1 SGHAT, CDR2 FQNNGV. There are 16 residues in the CDR3. The CDR3 loop is CASSPGRGLAWHEQFF. DNA of the CDR3: TGTGCCAGCAGCCCCGGTCGGGGACTAGCGTGGCATGAGCAGTTCTTC. Supplemented by reference TRBV11-2 and TRBJ2-1, the full variable domain reads EAGVAQSPRYKIIEKRQSVAFWCNPISGHATLYWYQQILGQGPKLLIQFQNNGVVDDSQLPKDRFSAERLKGVDSTLKIQPAKLEDSAVYLCASSPGRGLAWHEQFFGPGTRLTVL.

V usage is TRBV2 and J usage is TRBJ2-5; 7 bases fit TRBD2. The CDR3 length is 12 residues. Germline loops: CDR1 SNHLY, CDR2 FYNNEI. Germline trimming cut 8 bases from V and 5 bases from J; bases unmatched to any gene: 5. The CDR3 here is CASVGGMETQYF. As DNA, the CDR3 is TGTGCCAGCGTCGGGGGGATGGAGACCCAGTACTTC.

This chain connects TRBV30 to TRBJ2-5, with D unclear. Germline-derived CDR1 and CDR2 are GTSNPN and SVGIG (reference sequence). This CDR3 contains 16 residues. The V gene lost 0 bases and the J gene lost 7 bases, with 21 bases spanning the gap. CDR3 sequence (DNA): TGTGCCTGGAGTGTATACTTAACGGAAGACCTAGGGACCCAGTACTTC. This sequence encodes CAWSVYLTEDLGTQYF.

This clone is labeled hyperexpanded. V gene TRBV28 combines with J gene TRBJ2-1; 11 positions agree with TRBD2. J gave up 5 bases and V 3 bases, and 3 bases lay outside the gene matches. Germline CDR1 is MDHEN and CDR2 is SYDVKM. The CDR3 runs to 15 residues. The CDR3 here is CASSLELAGDNEQFF. For the CDR3, the DNA is TGTGCCAGCAGTTTGGAACTAGCGGGGGACAATGAGCAGTTCTTC.

The chain employs TRBV15 and TRBJ2-1; perhaps TRBD1 as D (5 bases). V was clipped by 0 bases and J by 8 bases, with 14 bases between them. Germline-derived CDR1 and CDR2 are LNHNV and YYDKDF (reference sequence). CDR3 length equals 15 residues. CDR3 in amino acids: CATSREPQGSHEQFF. DNA for the CDR3: TGTGCCACCAGCAGAGAACCTCAGGGCAGCCATGAGCAGTTCTTC.

This clone showed up just once. V usage is TRBV6-9 and J usage is TRBJ2-6, with D hard to call. CDR1 and CDR2 from the germline V gene are MNHGY and SVAAGI. This CDR3 spans 16 amino acids. The V and J ends lost 5 bases and 5 bases respectively, with 16 bases between them. Here the CDR3 reads CASSKVRQSRANVLTF. CDR3 sequence (DNA): TGTGCCAGCAGTAAAGTACGACAAAGTCGGGCCAACGTCCTGACTTTC.

The table lists this clone with a count of one. The rearrangement uses TRBV6-1 and TRBJ2-3; 12 nucleotides agree with TRBD2. V lost 6 bases, J lost 7 bases, and 5 bases stayed unmatched. CDR3 size: 14 residues. CDR1 MNHNS and CDR2 SASEGT come from the germline V gene. This CDR3 reads CASRLAGGPNTQYF. The DNA of the CDR3 is TGTGCCAGCAGGCTAGCGGGAGGGCCGAATACGCAGTATTTT.

V gene TRBV29-1 combines with J gene TRBJ2-7, with D maybe TRBD2 (6 bases). Germline assignment: CDR1 SQVTM and CDR2 ANQGSEA. Trimming took 4 bases from V and 3 from J, leaving 13 bases between them. This CDR3 has 13 amino acids. CDR3 protein: CSVAPAGGYEQYF. The CDR3 DNA reads TGCAGCGTTGCCCCAGCGGGCGGCTACGAGCAGTACTTC.

This rearrangement joins TRBV5-5 to TRBJ2-7; D is possibly TRBD1 (6 bases). CDR1 SGHKS and CDR2 YYEKEE come from the germline V gene (reference sequence). V lost 4 bases and J 0 bases, leaving 8 bases between the germline ends. The CDR3 has 13 amino acids. CDR3 DNA: TGTGCCAGCAGCCGGGACATCTCCTACGAGCAGTACTTC. Protein sequence: CASSRDISYEQYF.

This clone turned up a few times. V is TRBV2 and J is TRBJ1-1, with TRBD1 matching 10 bases. Germline V CDR1 and CDR2: SNHLY, FYNNEI. V lost 6 bases, J lost 4 bases, and 5 bases stayed unmatched. CDR3 length equals 14 residues. The CDR3 sequence: CASRLGQGFTEAFF. CDR3 bases: TGTGCCAGCAGGCTGGGACAGGGGTTCACTGAAGCTTTCTTT. Together with reference TRBV2 and TRBJ1-1, the CDR3 gives the full variable domain: EPEVTQTPSHQVTQMGQEVILRCVPISNHLYFYWYRQILGQKVEFLVSFYNNEISEKSEIFDDQFSVERPDGSNFTLKIRSTKLEDSAMYFCASRLGQGFTEAFFGQGTRLTVV.

The chain joins TRBV27 to TRBJ2-5; D ambiguous. CDR3 size: 11 residues. CDR1 is MNHEY, CDR2 SMNVEV, per germline (reference sequence). V lost 7 bases and J lost 5, with 8 bases in between. The CDR3 region has the DNA TGTGCCAGCACCAACGGGGAGACCCAGTACTTC. This translates into CASTNGETQYF.

The sample holds one count of this clone. V is TRBV5-6 and J is TRBJ2-1, with D tentatively TRBD2 (6 bases). Trimming took off 6 bases at V and 0 bases at J, with 16 bases between the two ends. CDR1 and CDR2 (germline): SGHDT, YYEEEE. The CDR3 covers 16 residues. The CDR3 coding sequence is TGTGCCAGCACCAACAGGAGGGTCAGCTCCTACAATGAGCAGTTCTTC. Amino acid sequence: CASTNRRVSSYNEQFF.

J is TRBJ2-7 and V is TRBV7-2; no definite D call. Germline V gene data show CDR1 as SGHTA and CDR2 as FQGNSA. V dropped 4 bases and J dropped 0 bases, with 4 bases sitting between them. The CDR3 sequence is 12 residues long. The CDR3 DNA reads as TGTGCCAGCAGCTCCTTCTCCTACGAGCAGTACTTC. It translates to CASSSFSYEQYF.

The CDR3: CASSGNGLSGTQYF. DNA of the CDR3: TGTGCCAGCAGCGGTAACGGACTCTCGGGGACCCAGTACTTC. The chain links TRBV9 to TRBJ2-5, with D possibly matching TRBD2 (5 bases). The germline V gene has CDR1 SGDLS and CDR2 YYNGEE. The CDR3 extends over 14 amino acids. The germline V and J ends were trimmed by 3 bases and 7 bases, with 16 bases remaining between them.

This clone was counted a few times. This chain connects TRBV5-1 to TRBJ2-1; 11 nucleotides agree with TRBD2. J lost 7 bases, V lost 0 bases, and 0 bases had no gene match. CDR1 is SGHRS, CDR2 YFSETQ, per germline. This CDR3 has 14 residues. CDR3 sequence reads: CASSLASGRNEQFF. The CDR3, as DNA: TGCGCCAGCAGCTTGGCTAGCGGGAGGAATGAGCAGTTCTTC.

The chain carries TRBV5-6 and TRBJ2-7; D is perhaps TRBD1 (6 bases). Trimming left V 5 bases short and J 8 bases short, with 14 bases between. Germline-derived CDR1 and CDR2 are SGHDT and YYEEEE. The CDR3 has 12 residues. Here the CDR3 reads CASRSGTLKQYF. The CDR3 DNA reads as TGTGCCAGCAGATCCGGGACACTAAAGCAGTACTTC.

This chain links TRBV4-2 with TRBJ1-2, with TRBD1 matching 10 bases. The J segment lost 4 bases and the V segment lost 3 bases, leaving 5 bases of the junction unmatched. CDR1 is LGHNA, CDR2 YNFKEQ, per germline. This CDR3 has 15 residues. CDR3 sequence: CASSQGTGVGYGYTF. CDR3 DNA sequence: TGTGCCAGCAGCCAGGGGACAGGGGTAGGCTATGGCTACACCTTC.

V usage is TRBV6-5 and J usage is TRBJ1-3; TRBD1 is a possible D gene (6 bases). Germline V gene lookup returns CDR1 MNHEY and CDR2 SVGAGI. V lost 2 bases, J lost 2 bases, and 7 bases lay in between. This CDR3 comprises 14 residues. The CDR3 is CASSYRTAGNTIYF. CDR3 nucleotide sequence: TGTGCCAGCAGTTACCGGACAGCTGGAAACACCATATATTTT.